This T cell receptor beta chain originates from a study of CD8 T cells in Susac syndrome. Study details: Blood was drawn from Susac syndrome patients while they were therapy-naive, on corticosteroids, or on intravenous immunoglobulin alone.

The CDR3 extends over 13 amino acids. With V trimmed by 6 bases and J by 8 bases, 9 bases remained unmatched. Definite or probable Susac syndrome was diagnosed using recently defined diagnostic criteria. The CD8+ and CD4+ T cells were negatively isolated, with the TEMRA cells enriched by FACS. The RNA input was 0.5 to 1 ug, and it was reverse transcribed with random hexamers. Amplification of TCR beta CDR3 across 54 Vbeta and 13 Jbeta was performed with immunoSEQ multiplex PCR. TCRdb used MiXCR to reprocess the immunoSEQ multiplex PCR reads, holding one entry per CDR3 protein. In the table there are some 96,000 distinct CDR3 sequences, about 95% of which are singletons.

V is TRBV23-1 and J is TRBJ1-2, with 7 nucleotides matching TRBD1. TRBV23-1 is an open reading frame, and its role is uncertain. Sequencing was done on a sample of CD8+ T cells from PBMCs. The sequence was collected from a human donor with Susac syndrome. CDR3 in DNA: TGCGCCAGCAGACCTACAGGGGATGAGGGCTACACCTTC. It specifies CASRPTGDEGYTF.